Presented here are 18 T cell receptor beta chains from one specimen sequenced in a study of metastatic and nonmetastatic thyroid tumors. TCRdb re-clonotyped the PCR reads via MiXCR. The sample contains 25,000 to 30,000 clones, about 17% of which appear only once. Before thyroid surgery, none of the patients had received any treatment. Sequencing input: blood. These receptors came from a female donor with papillary thyroid cancer or a benign thyroid nodule (not recorded which). Some clones in this sample may be carry-over from other donors' samples.

In this sample, this clone is medium-sized. This chain connects TRBV6-5 to TRBJ1-3; 7 nucleotides agree with TRBD1. V shed 2 bases and J 5 bases; nucleotides not matched to a gene: 9. This CDR3 has 16 residues. Germline lookup yields CDR1 MNHEY and CDR2 SVGAGI. CDR3 residues: CASSYSGTATRNTIYF. The CDR3 nucleotides are TGTGCCAGCAGTTACAGTGGGACAGCCACCCGAAACACCATATATTTT.

Concerning this clone: A much larger clone lies a single base off, so this may be a read error. The J gene is TRBJ1-2, the V gene TRBV4-2; 10 nucleotides align to TRBD1. This CDR3 is built from 17 residues. V gave up 0 bases and J gave up 5 bases; unmatched junction bases: 9. Germline V gives CDR1 LGHNA, CDR2 YNFKEQ. CDR3 residues: CASSQDRGTGDYYGYTF. The CDR3 bases are TGTGCCAGCAGCCAAGATCGCGGGACAGGGGACTATTATGGCTACACCTTC.

This clone was counted between two and nine times. The chain has TRBV6-1 and TRBJ1-2; 7 bases match TRBD1. CDR1 MNHNS and CDR2 SASEGT come from the germline V gene. This CDR3 has 17 residues. The junction had 15 bases not matched to a gene; V was cut back by 7 bases and J by 1 base. The CDR3 coding sequence is TGTGCCAGCAAGAACCGACAGGGAGGAAACTTTAACTATGGCTACACCTTC. Its protein is CASKNRQGGNFNYGYTF.

This clone was seen at least ten times. The rearrangement joins TRBV9 to TRBJ1-1; a weak D match, TRBD1 (5 bases). The ends were cut back, 4 bases at V and 6 bases at J, with 19 bases in the middle. The CDR3 extends over 15 amino acids. The germline CDR1 and CDR2 sequences are SGDLS and YYNGEE. CDR3 sequence (DNA): TGTGCCAGCAGCCGTGGGGCAGGGCCCGTCGCTGAAGCTTTCTTT. It is translated as CASSRGAGPVAEAFF. Drawing the rest from reference TRBV9 and TRBJ1-1, the complete variable domain is DSGVTQTPKHLITATGQRVTLRCSPRSGDLSVYWYQQSLDQGLQFLIQYYNGEERAKGNILERFSAQQFPDLHSELNLSSLELGDSALYFCASSRGAGPVAEAFFGQGTRLTVV.

There are many counts of this clone. This rearrangement joins TRBV30 to TRBJ2-1; possibly TRBD1 or TRBD2 for D (5 bases each). V was cut by 8 bases and J by 0 bases, with 14 bases left in between. This CDR3 spans 14 amino acids. CDR1 is GTSNPN and CDR2 is SVGIG in the germline V gene (reference sequence). The chain's CDR3 is CAGIGENSYNEQFF. The CDR3 coding sequence is TGTGCCGGAATAGGGGAGAACTCCTACAATGAGCAGTTCTTC.

In this sample, this clone turned up a few times. The chain's CDR3 is CASSGTSGGLTYNEQFF. CDR3 sequence (DNA): TGTGCCAGCAGCGGGACTAGCGGGGGCCTCACCTACAATGAGCAGTTCTTC. The rearrangement uses TRBV5-6 and TRBJ2-1; TRBD2 matches at 14 bases. Looked up from germline, CDR1 is SGHDT and CDR2 is YYEEEE. V trimming: 4 bases; J trimming: 2 bases; junction bases outside the gene matches: 5. The CDR3 is 17 amino acids.

This clone was found many times. The rearrangement uses TRBV20-1 and TRBJ2-1; 9 bases match TRBD2. CDR1 is DFQATT and CDR2 is SNEGSKA in the germline V gene (reference sequence). V lost 4 bases to trimming and J lost 4 bases; unmatched junction nucleotides: 8. The CDR3 covers 15 residues. The CDR3 coding sequence is TGCAGTGCTACCTACGCGGGGGGGCGGTACAATGAGCAGTTCTTC. It is translated as CSATYAGGRYNEQFF.

The table lists this clone with a few counts. One end of the junction fails to match germline, which may point to a read error. The chain links TRBV15 to TRBJ1-3; a possible D gene is TRBD1 (5 bases). Germline CDR1 is LNHNV and CDR2 is YYDKDF (reference sequence). The CDR3 covers 16 residues. CDR3 bases: TGTGCCACCAGCAGTGGGGCGAGACGGACTGGAAAAACCATATATTTT. It yields the protein CATSSGARRTGKTIYF. The full variable domain, its missing parts supplied by reference TRBV15 and TRBJ1-3, is DAMVIQNPRYQVTQFGKPVTLSCSQTLNHNVMYWYQQKSSQAPKLLFHYYDKDFNNEADTPDNFQSRRPNTSFCFLDIRSPGLGDTAMYLCATSSGARRTGKTIYFGEGSWLTVV.

This clone appeared many times. This sequence joins TRBV20-1 and TRBJ1-6, with D maybe TRBD1 (6 bases). The length of the CDR3 is 16 residues. Germline values: CDR1 DFQATT, CDR2 SNEGSKA (reference sequence). V lost 0 bases and J lost 3, with 12 bases in between. The CDR3 DNA is TGCAGTGCTAGAGACCTACAGGGCTACTATAATTCACCCCTCCACTTT. This codes for CSARDLQGYYNSPLHF.

The chain joins TRBV5-1 to TRBJ1-3; D not resolved. Germline-derived CDR1 and CDR2 are SGHRS and YFSETQ. Trimming pared 4 bases from V and 0 bases from J, leaving 14 bases between. The CDR3 sequence is 16 residues long. This chain's CDR3 is CASSPLPQSSGNTIYF. CDR3 nucleotides: TGCGCCAGCAGCCCCCTCCCACAGAGCTCTGGAAACACCATATATTTT. Supplemented by reference TRBV5-1 and TRBJ1-3, the full variable domain reads KAGVTQTPRYLIKTRGQQVTLSCSPISGHRSVSWYQQTPGQGLQFLFEYFSETQRNKGNFPGRFSGRQFSNSRSEMNVSTLELGDSALYLCASSPLPQSSGNTIYFGEGSWLTVV.

This clone is medium-sized (0.01 to 0.1%) by share. V is TRBV6-4 and J is TRBJ2-1, with 9 bases identical to TRBD1. The CDR3 sequence is 16 residues long. V lost 0 bases and J lost 9; bases outside the gene matches: 9. Germline values: CDR1 MRHNA, CDR2 SNTAGT. The CDR3 is CASSDSTDRGSGEQFF. CDR3 bases: TGTGCCAGCAGTGACTCGACGGACAGGGGATCAGGTGAGCAGTTCTTC.

This clone was observed a handful of times. The chain links TRBV27 to TRBJ2-5; 8 bases are shared with TRBD2. Germline values: CDR1 MNHEY, CDR2 SMNVEV (reference sequence). Trimming took 4 bases from V and 1 from J; bases not matched to a gene: 8. CDR3 length: 16 amino acids. In DNA form, the CDR3 reads TGTGCCAGCAGTTCCCTTCTAGCGGGCTCCCAAGAGACCCAGTACTTC. Translated: CASSSLLAGSQETQYF.

There are a few counts of this clone. The chain has TRBV28 and TRBJ1-1, with 7 bases identical to TRBD1. Germline V CDR1 and CDR2: MDHEN, SYDVKM. This CDR3 is built from 15 residues. Trimming took 7 bases from V and 1 from J; bases not matched to a gene: 9. The CDR3 DNA reads TGTGCCAGCACCAATCCCGGGACAGCGAACACTGAAGCTTTCTTT. Its protein is CASTNPGTANTEAFF.

By proportion, this clone is medium-sized. V usage is TRBV19 and J usage is TRBJ1-2; D may be TRBD1 (6 bases). The length of the CDR3 is 14 residues. Looked up from germline, CDR1 is LNHDA and CDR2 is SQIVND (reference sequence). The germline V and J ends were trimmed by 2 bases and 2 bases, with 9 bases remaining between them. In DNA, the CDR3 is TGTGCCAGTAGTATACGACAGGCAAACTATGGCTACACCTTC. This codes for CASSIRQANYGYTF. The full variable domain, in which reference TRBV19 and TRBJ1-2 provide the parts outside the CDR3, is DGGITQSPKYLFRKEGQNVTLSCEQNLNHDAMYWYRQDPGQGLRLIYYSQIVNDFQKGDIAEGYSVSREKKESFPLTVTSAQKNPTAFYLCASSIRQANYGYTFGSGTRLTVV.

The sample holds many counts of this clone. This chain links TRBV11-2 with TRBJ2-2; no reliable D call. Trimming took 0 bases from V and 0 from J, leaving 8 bases between them. The CDR3 runs to 16 residues. Germline CDR1 SGHAT, CDR2 FQNNGV. The CDR3 nucleotides are TGTGCCAGCAGCTTAGATTGGGTGTCGAACACCGGGGAGCTGTTTTTT. It is translated as CASSLDWVSNTGELFF.

In its sample, this clone was seen many times. This rearrangement joins TRBV6-2 or TRBV6-3 to TRBJ1-2; D possibly corresponds to TRBD1 (6 bases). This CDR3 spans 14 amino acids. V lost 1 base to trimming and J lost 1 base, with 7 bases between them. Germline assignment: CDR1 MNHEY and CDR2 SVGEGT. This chain's CDR3 is CASSYWDNNYGYTF. CDR3 DNA sequence: TGTGCCAGCAGTTACTGGGACAATAACTATGGCTACACCTTC.

This clone was observed at least ten times. The rearrangement joins TRBV7-6 to TRBJ2-5; the D gene could be TRBD1 or TRBD2 (5 bases each). This CDR3 has 17 residues. Germline CDR1 reads SGHVS; CDR2 reads FNYEAQ. The V end was cut by 2 bases, the J end by 1 base, with 17 bases between. CDR3 in DNA: TGTGCCAGCAGCTTAACCCAAGGGACGAGCGGCCAAGAGACCCAGTACTTC. Residues: CASSLTQGTSGQETQYF.

This clone was counted between two and nine times. This rearrangement joins TRBV16 to TRBJ1-5; D remains unclear. V was clipped by 2 bases and J by 3 bases, with 11 bases between them. Germline V gives CDR1 KGHSY, CDR2 FQNENV. CDR3 length: 15 amino acids. CDR3 residues: CASSQARGPNQPQHF. The CDR3 bases are TGTGCCAGCAGCCAAGCCCGCGGACCCAATCAGCCCCAGCATTTT.